What follows describes a single T cell receptor beta chain. This entry is derived from a study of blood T cell repertoires in COVID-19. Looking at the study overall: Sources were T cells, B-cell-depleted T cells, or PBMCs; the material itself was cDNA or gDNA.

Profiling relied on immunoSEQ multiplex PCR, and the TCRdb table lists in-frame clones only, not all of them. The sample lists roughly 340,000 clones, 80% to 90% occurring once. Two consecutive negative NP/OP PCR tests, clearance, or resolved symptoms defined Cohort 3 recovery. Sample: PBMCs or T cells enriched from blood (not recorded which). The clonotype originates from a man aged 18 to 29 who had recovered from COVID-19.

The CDR3 region is CASSAPGLLNYNEQFF. The CDR3 nucleotides read TGTGCCAGCAGTGCCCCGGGACTACTCAACTACAATGAGCAGTTCTTC. J is TRBJ2-1 and V is TRBV28; 7 bases agree with TRBD2. Germline V CDR1 and CDR2: MDHEN, SYDVKM. The CDR3 is made up of 16 amino acids. V lost 5 bases to trimming and J lost 3 bases; unmatched junction nucleotides: 10. Full variable domain (outside the CDR3, taken from reference TRBV28 and TRBJ2-1): DVKVTQSSRYLVKRTGEKVFLECVQDMDHENMFWYRQDPGLGLRLIYFSYDVKMKEKGDIPEGYSVSREKKERFSLILESASTNQTSMYLCASSAPGLLNYNEQFFGPGTRLTVL.